There are many counts of the clone carrying this T cell receptor beta chain. TCRdb ran MiXCR on the PCR reads and lists one entry per CDR3 protein. The profile shows about 90,000 distinct CDR3 sequences, about half of them singletons. This record belongs to a study of CDR3 diversity in severe acne. Germline V lookup: CDR1 SGDLS, CDR2 YYNGEE. The CDR3 runs 14 residues. J was trimmed by 5 bases and V by 3 bases; bases with no gene match: 6. The genes are TRBV9 and TRBJ1-2, with 8 bases aligning to TRBD1. This receptor was taken from a male donor in good health, serving as a control. Sequencing used blood. This CDR3 is CASSAQGAGYGYTF. The CDR3 DNA sequence: TGTGCCAGCAGCGCCCAGGGGGCGGGATATGGCTACACCTTC. Combining the CDR3 with reference TRBV9 and TRBJ1-2 gives the whole variable domain DSGVTQTPKHLITATGQRVTLRCSPRSGDLSVYWYQQSLDQGLQFLIQYYNGEERAKGNILERFSAQQFPDLHSELNLSSLELGDSALYFCASSAQGAGYGYTFGSGTRLTVV.